This TCR beta chain originates from a study of T cell repertoires in cytomegalovirus infection. Study-level information: Both CMV infection and a matching HLA type were indicated by public TCR beta signatures. General study results and limits: What dominated the ex vivo response were HLA-C-restricted CMV-specific TCR beta clonotypes. There were carriers of CMV plus the relevant HLA, and cumulative public TCR beta family frequency identified them.

TCRdb processed the reads anew with MiXCR; each CDR3 protein has one entry. The data contain about 400,000 distinct CDR3 sequences, 15% to 20% of them seen just once; the ten biggest clones take up roughly 9%. This clonotype has only a few counts. The antigen remains unidentified. The ends were cut back, 7 bases at V and 3 bases at J, with 14 bases in the middle. Germline assignment: CDR1 SGHRS and CDR2 YFSETQ. There are 13 residues in the CDR3. The sequencing sample was made of PBMCs. The TCR sequence derives from a human donor in good health (CMV status not recorded). Some clones in this sample may be carry-over from other donors' samples. The J gene is TRBJ2-7, the V gene TRBV5-1; TRBD1 might be the D (5 bases). CDR3 DNA sequence: TGCGCCAGCCGCGTAGGGGCCAACTACGAGCAGTACTTC. Its protein is CASRVGANYEQYF.